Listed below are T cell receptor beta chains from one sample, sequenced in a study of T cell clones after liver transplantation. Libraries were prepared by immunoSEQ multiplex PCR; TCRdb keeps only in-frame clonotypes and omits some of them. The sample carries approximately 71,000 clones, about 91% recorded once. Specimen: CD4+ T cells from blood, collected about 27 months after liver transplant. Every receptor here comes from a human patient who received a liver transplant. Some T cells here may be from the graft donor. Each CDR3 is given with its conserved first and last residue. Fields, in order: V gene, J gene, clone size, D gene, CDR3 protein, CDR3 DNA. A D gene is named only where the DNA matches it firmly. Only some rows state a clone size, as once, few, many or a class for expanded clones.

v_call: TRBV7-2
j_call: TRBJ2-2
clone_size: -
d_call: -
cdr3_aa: CASSLVGFGELFF
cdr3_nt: TGTGCCAGCAGCTTAGTCGGCTTCGGGGAGCTGTTTTTT

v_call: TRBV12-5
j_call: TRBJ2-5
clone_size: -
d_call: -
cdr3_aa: CASGVLEAATQYF
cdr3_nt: TGTGCTAGTGGGGTGCTCGAGGCGGCGACCCAGTACTTC

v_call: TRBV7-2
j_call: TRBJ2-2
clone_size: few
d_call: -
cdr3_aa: CASSLSRVRELFF
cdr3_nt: TGTGCCAGCAGCCTCAGTAGGGTCCGGGAGCTGTTTTTT

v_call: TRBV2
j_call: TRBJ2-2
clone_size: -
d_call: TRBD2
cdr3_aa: CASSPRGGRAHGELFF
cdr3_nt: TGTGCCAGCAGCCCAAGGGGCGGGAGGGCCCACGGGGAGCTGTTTTTT

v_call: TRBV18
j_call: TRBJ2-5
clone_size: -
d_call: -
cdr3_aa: CASSPTQESQYF
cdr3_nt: TGTGCCAGCTCACCAACCCAAGAGTCCCAGTACTTC

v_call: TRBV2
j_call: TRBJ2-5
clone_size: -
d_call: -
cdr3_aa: CASSERRGAETQYF
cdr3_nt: TGTGCCAGCAGTGAAAGGAGGGGGGCAGAGACCCAGTACTTC

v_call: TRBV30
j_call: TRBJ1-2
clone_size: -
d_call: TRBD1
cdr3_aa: CACPLQTGGNGYTF
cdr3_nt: TGTGCCTGCCCACTTCAGACAGGGGGCAATGGCTACACCTTC

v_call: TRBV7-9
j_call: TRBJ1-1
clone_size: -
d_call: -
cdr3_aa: CASSKFQGNRVAFF
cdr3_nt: TGTGCCAGCAGCAAATTCCAGGGTAACAGGGTGGCTTTCTTT

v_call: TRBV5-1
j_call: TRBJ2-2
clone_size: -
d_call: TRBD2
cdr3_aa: CASSLGLAVTGELFF
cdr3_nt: TGCGCCAGCAGCTTGGGACTAGCGGTCACCGGGGAGCTGTTTTTT

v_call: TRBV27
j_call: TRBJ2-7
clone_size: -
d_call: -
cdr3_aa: CASSLSSFAQPYEQYF
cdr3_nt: TGTGCCAGCAGTTTATCGAGCTTCGCTCAGCCCTACGAGCAGTACTTC

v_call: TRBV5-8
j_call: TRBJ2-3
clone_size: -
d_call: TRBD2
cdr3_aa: CASSPRGGTDTQYF
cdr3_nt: TGTGCCAGCAGCCCGCGGGGGGGCACAGATACGCAGTATTTT

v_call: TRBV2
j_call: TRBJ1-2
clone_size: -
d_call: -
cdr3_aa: CASSPAGRWGYGYTF
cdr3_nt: TGTGCCAGCAGCCCCGCGGGTAGGTGGGGATATGGCTACACCTTC

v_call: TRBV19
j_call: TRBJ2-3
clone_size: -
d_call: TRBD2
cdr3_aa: CASSIGKREIDTQYF
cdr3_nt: TGTGCCAGTAGTATAGGCAAGCGGGAGATTGATACGCAGTATTTT

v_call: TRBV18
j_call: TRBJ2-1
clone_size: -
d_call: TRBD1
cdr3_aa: CASSPGTGNNEQFF
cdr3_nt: TGTGCCAGCTCACCAGGGACAGGGAACAATGAGCAGTTCTTC

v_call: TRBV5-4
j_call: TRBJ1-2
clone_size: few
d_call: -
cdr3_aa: CASSFDSQGLGYTF
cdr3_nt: TGTGCCAGCAGCTTCGACTCCCAGGGCCTAGGCTACACCTTC

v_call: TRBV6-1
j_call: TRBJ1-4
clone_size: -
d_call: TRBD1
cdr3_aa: CASNSQGAPNEKLFF
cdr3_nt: TGTGCCAGCAATTCACAGGGGGCGCCTAATGAAAAACTGTTTTTT

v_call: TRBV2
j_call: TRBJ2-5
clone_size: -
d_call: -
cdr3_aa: CASRSGTRETQYF
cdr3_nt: TGTGCCAGCAGGTCCGGGACCCGAGAGACCCAGTACTTC

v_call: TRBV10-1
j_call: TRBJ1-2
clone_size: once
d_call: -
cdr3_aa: CASSSTWSRGNYGYTF
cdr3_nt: TGCGCCAGCAGCTCCACTTGGAGCAGGGGTAACTATGGCTACACCTTC

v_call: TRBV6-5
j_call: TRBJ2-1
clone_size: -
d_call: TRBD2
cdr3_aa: CASSYSAGDYNEQFF
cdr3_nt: TGTGCCAGCAGTTACTCGGCGGGAGACTACAATGAGCAGTTCTTC

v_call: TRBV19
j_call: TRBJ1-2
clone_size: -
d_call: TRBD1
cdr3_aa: CAIKDRGQQGYTF
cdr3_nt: TGTGCCATTAAGGACAGGGGGCAACAGGGCTACACCTTC

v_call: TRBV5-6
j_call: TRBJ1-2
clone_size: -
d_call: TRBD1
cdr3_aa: CASSLGDRDNYGYTF
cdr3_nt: TGTGCCAGCAGCTTGGGGGACAGGGACAACTATGGCTACACCTTC

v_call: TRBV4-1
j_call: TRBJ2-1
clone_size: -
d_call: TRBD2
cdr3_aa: CASSPTSGSRNEQFF
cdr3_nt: TGCGCCAGCAGCCCGACTAGCGGGAGTAGGAATGAGCAGTTCTTC

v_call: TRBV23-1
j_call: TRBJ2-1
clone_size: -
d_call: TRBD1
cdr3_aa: CASSQRAAGTGCNEQFF
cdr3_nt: TGCGCCAGCAGTCAACGGGCAGCCGGGACAGGGTGCAATGAGCAGTTCTTC

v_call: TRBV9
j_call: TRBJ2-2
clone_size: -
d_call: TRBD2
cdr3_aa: CASSVDSGRSGELFF
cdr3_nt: TGTGCCAGCAGCGTGGATAGCGGGAGGTCCGGGGAGCTGTTTTTT

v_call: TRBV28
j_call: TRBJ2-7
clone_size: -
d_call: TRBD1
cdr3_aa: CASSPGQGGGEQYF
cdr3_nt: TGTGCCAGCAGTCCGGGACAGGGGGGAGGCGAGCAGTACTTC

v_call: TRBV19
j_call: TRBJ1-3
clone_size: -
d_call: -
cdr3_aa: CASSPLGAGNTIYF
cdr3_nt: TGTGCCAGTAGCCCCCTCGGGGCTGGAAACACCATATATTTT

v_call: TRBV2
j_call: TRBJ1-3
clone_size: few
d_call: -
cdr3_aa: CASRFGQWSSGNTIYF
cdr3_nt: TGTGCCAGCAGGTTCGGACAGTGGAGCTCTGGAAACACCATATATTTT

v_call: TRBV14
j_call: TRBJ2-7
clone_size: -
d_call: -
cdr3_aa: CASSQVGVHEQYF
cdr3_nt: TGTGCCAGCAGCCAAGTCGGGGTCCACGAGCAGTACTTC

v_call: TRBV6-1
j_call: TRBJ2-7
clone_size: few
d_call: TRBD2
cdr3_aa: CASSEGPRGYEQYF
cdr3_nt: TGTGCCAGCAGTGAGGGGCCGCGGGGGTACGAGCAGTACTTC

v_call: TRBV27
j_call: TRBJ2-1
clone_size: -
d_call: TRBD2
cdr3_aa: CASRPLGTSGKNEQFF
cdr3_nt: TGTGCCAGCAGGCCTCTGGGGACTAGCGGAAAAAATGAGCAGTTCTTC

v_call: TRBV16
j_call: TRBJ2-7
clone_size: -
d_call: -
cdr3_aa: CASSLRGIEQYF
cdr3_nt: TGTGCCAGCAGCCTAAGAGGGATCGAGCAGTACTTC

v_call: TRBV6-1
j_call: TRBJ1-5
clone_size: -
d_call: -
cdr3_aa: CASSDRGLNQPQHF
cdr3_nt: TGTGCCAGCAGTGATAGGGGTTTAAATCAGCCCCAGCATTTT

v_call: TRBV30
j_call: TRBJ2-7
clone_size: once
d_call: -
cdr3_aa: CACGYSAYEQYF
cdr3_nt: TGTGCCTGTGGGTATAGCGCTTACGAGCAGTACTTC

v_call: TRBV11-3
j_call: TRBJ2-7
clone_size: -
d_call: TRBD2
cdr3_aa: CASSLAGTSNLYEQYF
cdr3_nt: TGTGCCAGCAGCCTCGCCGGGACTAGCAATTTATACGAGCAGTACTTC

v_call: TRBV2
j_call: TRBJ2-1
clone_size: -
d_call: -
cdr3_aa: CATTAYNEQFF
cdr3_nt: TGTGCCACGACAGCCTACAATGAGCAGTTCTTC

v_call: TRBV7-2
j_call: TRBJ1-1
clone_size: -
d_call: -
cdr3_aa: CASSLREPPFSMNTEAFF
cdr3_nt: TGTGCCAGCAGCTTAAGGGAGCCGCCTTTCTCCATGAACACTGAAGCTTTCTTT

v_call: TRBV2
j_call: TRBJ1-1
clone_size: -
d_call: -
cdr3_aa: CASRRGVGPEAFF
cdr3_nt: TGTGCCAGCAGGAGGGGGGTCGGGCCTGAAGCTTTCTTT

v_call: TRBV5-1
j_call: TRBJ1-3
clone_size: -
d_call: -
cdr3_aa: CASSLSGVSGNTIYF
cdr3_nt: TGCGCCAGCAGCTTGAGCGGGGTCTCTGGAAACACCATATATTTT

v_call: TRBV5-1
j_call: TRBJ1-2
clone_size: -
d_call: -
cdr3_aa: CASSWKGDFDNMGYTF
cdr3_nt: TGCGCCAGCAGCTGGAAGGGGGACTTCGACAACATGGGCTACACCTTC

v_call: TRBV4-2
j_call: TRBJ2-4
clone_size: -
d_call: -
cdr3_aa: CASSQESGRENIQYF
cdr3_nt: TGTGCCAGCAGCCAAGAATCGGGAAGGGAGAACATTCAGTACTTC

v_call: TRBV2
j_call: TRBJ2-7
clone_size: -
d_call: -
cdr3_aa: CASSEGDSYEQYF
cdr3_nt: TGTGCCAGCAGTGAAGGGGACTCCTACGAGCAGTACTTC

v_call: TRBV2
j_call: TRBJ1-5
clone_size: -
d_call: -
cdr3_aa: CASSGQTLGQPQHF
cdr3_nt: TGTGCCAGCAGTGGACAGACTTTAGGGCAGCCCCAGCATTTT

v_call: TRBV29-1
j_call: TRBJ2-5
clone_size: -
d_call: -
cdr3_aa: CSVSGLHQETQYF
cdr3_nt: TGCAGCGTTTCCGGTCTCCACCAAGAGACCCAGTACTTC

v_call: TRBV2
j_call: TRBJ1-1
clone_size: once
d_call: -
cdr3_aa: CASSGGARNTEAFF
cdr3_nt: TGTGCCAGCAGTGGGGGGGCGAGGAACACTGAAGCTTTCTTT

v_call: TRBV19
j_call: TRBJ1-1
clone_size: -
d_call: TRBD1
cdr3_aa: CASSTGGRMNTEAFF
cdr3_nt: TGTGCCAGTAGTACAGGGGGTCGGATGAACACTGAAGCTTTCTTT

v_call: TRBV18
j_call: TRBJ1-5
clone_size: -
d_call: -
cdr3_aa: CASSPRGPASFSNQPQHF
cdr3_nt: TGTGCCAGCTCACCACGCGGGCCTGCCTCCTTTAGCAATCAGCCCCAGCATTTT

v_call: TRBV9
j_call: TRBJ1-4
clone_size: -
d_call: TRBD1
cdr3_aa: CASSGQGQGEEKLFF
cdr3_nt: TGTGCCAGCAGCGGACAGGGACAGGGAGAAGAAAAACTGTTTTTT

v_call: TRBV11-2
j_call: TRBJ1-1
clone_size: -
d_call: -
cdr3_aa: CASSFGDTEAFF
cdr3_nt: TGTGCCAGCAGCTTCGGGGACACTGAAGCTTTCTTT

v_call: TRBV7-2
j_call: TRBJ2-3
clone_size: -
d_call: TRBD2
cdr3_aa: CASSLVPAGGSTDTQYF
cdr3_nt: TGTGCCAGCAGCTTAGTTCCCGCGGGAGGAAGCACAGATACGCAGTATTTT

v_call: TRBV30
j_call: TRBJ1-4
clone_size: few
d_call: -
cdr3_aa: CAWNGDPNEKLFF
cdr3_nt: TGTGCCTGGAATGGGGACCCTAATGAAAAACTGTTTTTT

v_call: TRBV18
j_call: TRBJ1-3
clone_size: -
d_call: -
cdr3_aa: CASSPGTSINTIYF
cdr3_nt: TGTGCCAGCTCACCAGGGACCTCAATAAACACCATATATTTT

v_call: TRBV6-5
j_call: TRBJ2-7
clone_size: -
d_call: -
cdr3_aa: CASRPLQGYEQYF
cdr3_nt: TGTGCCAGCAGGCCATTACAGGGCTACGAGCAGTACTTC

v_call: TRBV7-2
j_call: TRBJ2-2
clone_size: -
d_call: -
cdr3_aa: CASSRTSTVGELFF
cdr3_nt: TGTGCCAGCAGCCGCACTAGTACTGTTGGGGAGCTGTTTTTT

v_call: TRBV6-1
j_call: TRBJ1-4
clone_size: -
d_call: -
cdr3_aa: CASRLGGVDEKLFF
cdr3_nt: TGTGCCAGCAGGTTGGGGGGCGTTGATGAAAAACTGTTTTTT

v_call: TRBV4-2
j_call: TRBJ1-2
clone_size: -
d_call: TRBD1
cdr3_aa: CASSQDEQGAYGYTF
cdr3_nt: TGTGCCAGCAGCCAAGATGAACAGGGGGCGTATGGCTACACCTTC

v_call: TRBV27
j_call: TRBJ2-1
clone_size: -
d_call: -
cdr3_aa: CASSLSAGSYNEQFF
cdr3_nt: TGTGCCAGCAGTTTATCGGCAGGGAGCTACAATGAGCAGTTCTTC

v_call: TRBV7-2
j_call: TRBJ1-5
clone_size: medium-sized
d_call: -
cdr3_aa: CASSLQGNQPQHF
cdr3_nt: TGTGCCAGCAGCTTACAGGGAAATCAGCCCCAGCATTTT

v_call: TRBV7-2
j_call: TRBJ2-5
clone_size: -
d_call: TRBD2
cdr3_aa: CASSLGLASETQYF
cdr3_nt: TGTGCCAGCAGCTTGGGACTAGCATCCGAGACCCAGTACTTC

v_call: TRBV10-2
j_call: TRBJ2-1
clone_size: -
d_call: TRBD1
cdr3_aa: CASRGTGTAHNEQFF
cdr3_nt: TGCGCCAGCAGAGGTACCGGGACAGCTCACAATGAGCAGTTCTTC